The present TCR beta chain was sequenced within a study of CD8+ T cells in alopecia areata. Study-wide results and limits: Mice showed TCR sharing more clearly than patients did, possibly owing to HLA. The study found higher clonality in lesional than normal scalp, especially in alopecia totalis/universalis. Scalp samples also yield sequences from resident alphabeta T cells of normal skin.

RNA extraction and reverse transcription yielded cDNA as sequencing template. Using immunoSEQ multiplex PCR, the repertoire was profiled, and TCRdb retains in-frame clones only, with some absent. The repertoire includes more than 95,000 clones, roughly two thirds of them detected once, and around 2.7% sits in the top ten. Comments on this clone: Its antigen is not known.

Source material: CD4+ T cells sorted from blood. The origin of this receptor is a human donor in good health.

CDR3 residues: CASRRGLADPTGELFF. The CDR3 DNA follows: TGCGCCAGCAGACGCGGACTAGCGGATCCCACCGGGGAGCTGTTTTTT. The chain has TRBV4-1 and TRBJ2-2; TRBD2 agrees at 10 bases. This CDR3 has 16 residues. V shed 6 bases, J shed 4 bases, and the junction held 8 bases outside the gene matches. Germline loops: CDR1 MGHRA, CDR2 YSYEKL.